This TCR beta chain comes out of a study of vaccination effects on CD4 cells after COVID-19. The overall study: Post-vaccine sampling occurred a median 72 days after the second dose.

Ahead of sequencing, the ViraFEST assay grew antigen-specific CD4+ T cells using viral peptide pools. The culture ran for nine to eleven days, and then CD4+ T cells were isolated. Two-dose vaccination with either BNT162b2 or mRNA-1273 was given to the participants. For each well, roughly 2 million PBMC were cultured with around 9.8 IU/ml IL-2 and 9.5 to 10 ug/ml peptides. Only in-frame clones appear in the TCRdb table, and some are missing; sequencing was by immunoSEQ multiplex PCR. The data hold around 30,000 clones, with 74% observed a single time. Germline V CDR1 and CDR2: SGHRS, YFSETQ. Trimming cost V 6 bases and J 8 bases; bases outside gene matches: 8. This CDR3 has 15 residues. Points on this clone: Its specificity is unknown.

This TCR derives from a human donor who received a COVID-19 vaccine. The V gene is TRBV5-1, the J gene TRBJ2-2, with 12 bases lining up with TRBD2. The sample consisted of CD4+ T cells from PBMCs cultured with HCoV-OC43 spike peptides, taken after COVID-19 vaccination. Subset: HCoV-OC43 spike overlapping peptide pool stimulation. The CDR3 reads CASTGLAGSFGELFF. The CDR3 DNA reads TGCGCCAGCACCGGACTAGCGGGGTCTTTTGGGGAGCTGTTTTTT.